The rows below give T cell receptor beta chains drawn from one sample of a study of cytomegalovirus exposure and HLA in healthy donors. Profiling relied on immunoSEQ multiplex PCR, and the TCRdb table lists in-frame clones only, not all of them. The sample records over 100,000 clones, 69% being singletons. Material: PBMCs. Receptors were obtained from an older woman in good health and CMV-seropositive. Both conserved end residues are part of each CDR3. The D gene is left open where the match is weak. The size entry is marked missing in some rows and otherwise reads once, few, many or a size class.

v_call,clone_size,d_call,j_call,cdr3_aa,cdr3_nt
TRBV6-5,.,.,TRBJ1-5,CASSYSPGGQPQHF,TGTGCCAGCAGTTACTCGCCCGGTGGTCAGCCCCAGCATTTT
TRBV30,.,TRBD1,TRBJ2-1,CAWSVGTGSNEQFF,TGTGCCTGGAGTGTAGGGACAGGGTCGAATGAGCAGTTCTTC
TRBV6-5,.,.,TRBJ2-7,CASSYSAGAYEQYF,TGTGCCAGCAGTTATAGCGCAGGAGCCTACGAGCAGTACTTC
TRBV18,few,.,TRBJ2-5,CASSPEGVASPQYF,TGTGCCAGCTCACCAGAGGGGGTAGCGTCACCCCAGTACTTC
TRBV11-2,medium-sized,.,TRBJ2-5,CASSLDQASGETQYF,TGTGCCAGCAGCTTAGATCAAGCGTCGGGGGAGACCCAGTACTTC
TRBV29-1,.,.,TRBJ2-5,CSAAQAPETQYF,TGCAGCGCCGCCCAGGCTCCCGAGACCCAGTACTTC
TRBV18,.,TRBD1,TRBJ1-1,CASSPGTARMNTEAFF,TGTGCCAGCTCACCAGGGACAGCTAGGATGAACACTGAAGCTTTCTTT
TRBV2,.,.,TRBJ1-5,CASSVQTTDQPQHF,TGTGCCAGCAGTGTGCAGACAACGGATCAGCCCCAGCATTTT
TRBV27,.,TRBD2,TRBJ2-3,CASRLSGGMADTQYF,TGTGCCAGCAGACTAAGCGGGGGGATGGCAGATACGCAGTATTTT
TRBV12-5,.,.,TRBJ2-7,CASGLVDTREQYF,TGTGCTAGTGGTTTGGTAGATACTCGGGAGCAGTACTTC
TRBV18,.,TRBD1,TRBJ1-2,CASSRTGTNYGYTF,TGTGCCAGCTCACGGACAGGAACGAACTATGGCTACACCTTC
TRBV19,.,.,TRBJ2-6,CASSIDRVGPGSGANVLTF,TGTGCCAGTAGTATAGATCGGGTGGGTCCCGGCTCTGGGGCCAACGTCCTGACTTTC
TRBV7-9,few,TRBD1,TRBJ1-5,CASSQQGADQPQHF,TGTGCCAGCAGCCAGCAGGGGGCCGATCAGCCCCAGCATTTT
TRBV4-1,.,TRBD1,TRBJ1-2,CASSPSLGQGERGYTF,TGCGCCAGCAGCCCCTCGCTAGGACAGGGAGAACGCGGCTACACCTTC